The 15 T cell receptor beta chains presented below share a single source sample, sequenced in a study of blood T cell repertoires in COVID-19. The assay was immunoSEQ multiplex PCR, and TCRdb's table has in-frame clones only and misses some. The sample has some 260,000 clones, approximately 88% seen once. Sequencing was carried out using peripheral blood. The receptors were sampled from a woman in her 70s with COVID-19, enrolled during active disease.

The chain recombines TRBV30 with TRBJ2-5, with a tentative D call TRBD1 (6 bases). Germline CDR1 is GTSNPN and CDR2 is SVGIG (reference sequence). This CDR3 region has 14 residues. V dropped 0 bases and J dropped 2 bases, with 10 bases sitting between them. This chain's CDR3 is CAWSVTGFQETQYF. CDR3 sequence (DNA): TGTGCCTGGAGTGTGACAGGATTTCAAGAGACCCAGTACTTC.

The J gene is TRBJ2-1, the V gene TRBV19, with 10 bases aligning to TRBD1. Per the germline V gene, CDR1 is LNHDA and CDR2 is SQIVND (reference sequence). CDR3 length equals 16 residues. V trimming: 6 bases; J trimming: 4 bases; junction bases outside the gene matches: 9. The CDR3 sequence: CASSQRTGGLYNEQFF. DNA of the CDR3: TGTGCCAGTAGCCAAAGGACAGGGGGTTTATACAATGAGCAGTTCTTC.

The gene calls are TRBV27 and TRBJ2-7; 12 bases agree with TRBD2. The CDR3 covers 14 residues. The trim removed 5 bases at V and 4 bases at J, leaving 3 bases unmatched. Germline V gene sequence: CDR1 MNHEY, CDR2 SMNVEV (reference sequence). CDR3 sequence reads: CASSITSGRYEQYF. As DNA, the CDR3 is TGTGCCAGCAGTATAACTAGCGGGAGGTACGAGCAGTACTTC.

This clone is a singleton in its sample. The V call is TRBV11-3, the J call TRBJ1-4, with a possible D match to TRBD1 (5 bases). The germline V gene encodes CDR1 SGHNT and CDR2 YENEEA. The CDR3 contains 14 residues. The V gene lost 2 bases and the J gene lost 5 bases, with 9 bases spanning the gap. The chain's CDR3 is CASSLNAGNEKLFF. The CDR3 region has the DNA TGTGCCAGCAGCTTAAACGCAGGGAATGAAAAACTGTTTTTT.

The chain links TRBV28 to TRBJ1-4; 8 nucleotides line up with TRBD1. The CDR3 has 15 amino acids. The germline gives CDR1 MDHEN, CDR2 SYDVKM. V lost 5 bases to trimming and J lost 4 bases; unmatched junction nucleotides: 6. The CDR3 here is CASSTGQGLNEKLFF. The CDR3, as DNA: TGTGCCAGCAGTACAGGACAGGGTCTTAATGAAAAACTGTTTTTT.

This chain uses TRBV2 with TRBJ1-5; D gene ambiguous. CDR3 length: 15 residues. Germline V CDR1 and CDR2: SNHLY, FYNNEI. Trimming cost V 3 bases and J 0 bases, with 9 bases left between them. The CDR3 bases are TGTGCCAGCAGTGATAACAGATATAGCAATCAGCCCCAGCATTTT. It yields the protein CASSDNRYSNQPQHF.

This clone has a single count. The genes are TRBV4-2 and TRBJ2-1; D possibly corresponds to TRBD2 (6 bases). This CDR3 has 18 residues. With 1 base removed from V and 1 base from J, the gap between germline ends came to 17 bases. The germline gives CDR1 LGHNA, CDR2 YNFKEQ. The CDR3 bases are TGTGCCAGCAGCCAAGCCCTGGTCGGCGGGAAATCCTACAATGAGCAGTTCTTC. Translating it yields CASSQALVGGKSYNEQFF.

This chain uses TRBV7-9 with TRBJ1-2; 8 bases are shared with TRBD1. Looked up from germline, CDR1 is SEHNR and CDR2 is FQNEAQ (reference sequence). V lost 1 base and J lost 4; bases outside the gene matches: 5. The CDR3 runs to 15 residues. The chain's CDR3 is CASSLGQGPGYGYTF. Here the CDR3 DNA reads TGTGCCAGCAGCTTAGGACAGGGGCCAGGCTATGGCTACACCTTC.

The rearrangement links TRBV28 to TRBJ1-5, with 9 positions matching TRBD1. V shed 7 bases, J shed 1 base, and the junction held 8 bases outside the gene matches. This CDR3 region has 16 residues. The V gene's germline CDR1 is MDHEN and CDR2 SYDVKM. The CDR3 DNA sequence: TGTGCCAGCATTACACAGGGGGCTAAAAGCAATCAGCCCCAGCATTTT. The encoded protein is CASITQGAKSNQPQHF. Full variable domain (rest looked up from reference TRBV28 and TRBJ1-5): DVKVTQSSRYLVKRTGEKVFLECVQDMDHENMFWYRQDPGLGLRLIYFSYDVKMKEKGDIPEGYSVSREKKERFSLILESASTNQTSMYLCASITQGAKSNQPQHFGDGTRLSIL.

This clone has only one observation. The chain links TRBV16 to TRBJ2-7, with a possible D match to TRBD1 (5 bases). This CDR3 has 13 amino acids. V lost 4 bases and J 3 bases, leaving 10 bases between the germline ends. CDR1 is KGHSY, CDR2 FQNENV, per germline. The CDR3 reads CASSLTDSYEQYF. The CDR3 DNA sequence: TGTGCCAGCAGCCTAACTGACAGCTACGAGCAGTACTTC.

This chain joins TRBV18 and TRBJ1-1; 9 bases are shared with TRBD1. From germline, CDR1 is KGHSH and CDR2 LQKENI. Trimming cost V 4 bases and J 11 bases; bases outside gene matches: 11. The CDR3 runs 14 residues. The DNA of the CDR3 is TGTGCCAGCTCACTAGACCCGGGACAGGGTAAGGCTTTCTTT. It specifies CASSLDPGQGKAFF.

CDR3 sequence reads: CASRPYDSFSYNEQFF. CDR3 in DNA: TGTGCCAGCAGGCCATACGACTCGTTCTCCTACAATGAGCAGTTCTTC. The chain has TRBV28 and TRBJ2-1; no clear D gene. Germline CDR1 and CDR2: MDHEN and SYDVKM. Trimming stripped 6 bases from V and 0 bases from J, with 15 bases between. The CDR3 runs to 16 residues.

The chain links TRBV7-9 to TRBJ2-4; D perhaps matches TRBD2 (6 bases). CDR1 is SEHNR, CDR2 FQNEAQ, per germline (reference sequence). V lost 1 base and J 0 bases, leaving 10 bases between the germline ends. The CDR3 consists of 16 residues. The CDR3 region is CASSLGAGLAKNIQYF. The CDR3 coding sequence is TGTGCCAGCAGCTTAGGGGCGGGATTAGCCAAAAACATTCAGTACTTC.

The CDR3 here is CASRTGLPGELFF. DNA of the CDR3: TGTGCCAGCCGGACAGGGCTTCCCGGGGAGCTGTTTTTT. The V gene is TRBV19, the J gene TRBJ2-2; TRBD1 matches 8 bases. The germline CDR1 and CDR2 sequences are LNHDA and SQIVND (reference sequence). This CDR3 spans 13 amino acids. V was clipped by 9 bases and J by 6 bases; unmatched bases: 6.

The sample holds a few counts of this clone. The chain uses TRBV11-2 and TRBJ1-6; no reliable D call. CDR3 length: 16 amino acids. Germline lookup yields CDR1 SGHAT and CDR2 FQNNGV. The V end lost 0 bases, the J end lost 3 bases, and 9 bases lay between the germline ends. The CDR3 protein is CASSLDVGHYNSPLHF. CDR3 sequence (DNA): TGTGCCAGCAGCTTAGATGTGGGCCACTATAATTCACCCCTCCACTTT. The full variable domain, with the rest looked up from reference TRBV11-2 and TRBJ1-6, is EAGVAQSPRYKIIEKRQSVAFWCNPISGHATLYWYQQILGQGPKLLIQFQNNGVVDDSQLPKDRFSAERLKGVDSTLKIQPAKLEDSAVYLCASSLDVGHYNSPLHFGNGTRLTVT.